Listed below are T cell receptor beta chains from one sample, sequenced in a study of cytomegalovirus exposure and HLA in healthy donors. The repertoire was sequenced with immunoSEQ multiplex PCR; TCRdb's copy has only in-frame clones and lacks some. The table lists over 130,000 clones, about 64% of them singletons. The sample taken for sequencing was PBMCs. These receptors were obtained from a woman aged 55-69 years in good health and CMV-seropositive. Both conserved end residues are part of each CDR3. The D gene is left open where the match is weak. Clone size is given for some rows only: seen once, a few or many times, or a class if the clone is expanded.

CDR3 protein: CASSDRQAGGYTF
CDR3 DNA: TGTGCCAGCAGTGATCGACAGGCCGGTGGCTACACCTTC
clone size: NA
V gene: TRBV6-5
J gene: TRBJ1-2
D gene: NA

CDR3 protein: CASSLPSTGTRQETQYF
CDR3 DNA: TGTGCCAGCAGTCTCCCTTCTACCGGGACTCGTCAAGAGACCCAGTACTTC
clone size: few
V gene: TRBV28
J gene: TRBJ2-5
D gene: NA

CDR3 protein: CASSLRPQGTDTQYF
CDR3 DNA: TGTGCCAGCAGCTTAAGGCCCCAGGGGACAGATACGCAGTATTTT
clone size: NA
V gene: TRBV7-3
J gene: TRBJ2-3
D gene: NA

CDR3 protein: CRASGEEAQYF
CDR3 DNA: TGCAGGGCTAGCGGCGAAGAGGCCCAGTACTTC
clone size: once
V gene: TRBV20-1
J gene: TRBJ2-5
D gene: TRBD2

CDR3 protein: CASRPPWGGSNEKLFF
CDR3 DNA: TGTGCCAGCAGGCCCCCCTGGGGAGGGAGTAATGAAAAACTGTTTTTT
clone size: NA
V gene: TRBV28
J gene: TRBJ1-4
D gene: NA

CDR3 protein: CASSFNEGAVGYTF
CDR3 DNA: TGTGCCAGCAGCTTTAATGAGGGGGCGGTTGGCTACACCTTC
clone size: NA
V gene: TRBV7-9
J gene: TRBJ1-2
D gene: TRBD1

CDR3 protein: CASSSIRDIRPNTEAFF
CDR3 DNA: TGTGCCAGCAGTTCCATCCGGGACATAAGGCCGAACACTGAAGCTTTCTTT
clone size: once
V gene: TRBV27
J gene: TRBJ1-1
D gene: NA

CDR3 protein: CASSYGRGRTYEQYF
CDR3 DNA: TGTGCCAGCAGTTACGGTCGCGGGAGAACCTACGAGCAGTACTTC
clone size: NA
V gene: TRBV6-6
J gene: TRBJ2-7
D gene: TRBD2

CDR3 protein: CASSEMGGPDTQYF
CDR3 DNA: TGTGCCAGCAGTGAAATGGGGGGTCCAGATACGCAGTATTTT
clone size: NA
V gene: TRBV6-1
J gene: TRBJ2-3
D gene: NA

CDR3 protein: CASSDSQAGVRDEQFF
CDR3 DNA: TGTGCCAGCAGTGACTCTCAAGCAGGGGTTAGGGATGAGCAGTTCTTC
clone size: NA
V gene: TRBV6-4
J gene: TRBJ2-1
D gene: NA

CDR3 protein: CASSVVRGSTLDTQYF
CDR3 DNA: TGTGCCAGCAGCGTAGTTAGGGGATCGACGTTGGATACGCAGTATTTT
clone size: NA
V gene: TRBV9
J gene: TRBJ2-3
D gene: NA

CDR3 protein: CASSFEVEAFF
CDR3 DNA: TGTGCCAGCAGCTTCGAGGTAGAAGCTTTCTTT
clone size: few
V gene: TRBV7-9
J gene: TRBJ1-1
D gene: NA

CDR3 protein: CASSADAVGVRSVEQFF
CDR3 DNA: TGTGCCAGCAGTGCCGACGCGGTGGGAGTTAGATCGGTTGAGCAGTTCTTC
clone size: NA
V gene: TRBV2
J gene: TRBJ2-1
D gene: NA

CDR3 protein: CSVKWGTGGLETQYF
CDR3 DNA: TGCAGCGTTAAGTGGGGGACAGGGGGTTTAGAGACCCAGTACTTC
clone size: NA
V gene: TRBV29-1
J gene: TRBJ2-5
D gene: TRBD1

CDR3 protein: CASLLTRGASTDTQYF
CDR3 DNA: TGTGCCAGCCTCCTCACACGGGGAGCAAGCACAGATACGCAGTATTTT
clone size: NA
V gene: TRBV7-2
J gene: TRBJ2-3
D gene: NA

CDR3 protein: CASSTRGRGHDYGYTF
CDR3 DNA: TGTGCCAGCAGCACCCGGGGCAGGGGGCACGACTATGGCTACACCTTC
clone size: few
V gene: TRBV9
J gene: TRBJ1-2
D gene: TRBD1

CDR3 protein: CASSQGQRRETQYF
CDR3 DNA: TGCGCCAGCAGCCAGGGACAGCGAAGAGAGACCCAGTACTTC
clone size: few
V gene: TRBV5-1
J gene: TRBJ2-5
D gene: TRBD1

CDR3 protein: CASSLTGSLADTQYF
CDR3 DNA: TGTGCCAGCAGCTTAACAGGAAGCCTAGCAGATACGCAGTATTTT
clone size: few
V gene: TRBV7-3
J gene: TRBJ2-3
D gene: NA

CDR3 protein: CASSLAHQGQTYGYTF
CDR3 DNA: TGTGCCAGCAGCTTAGCGCATCAGGGTCAGACCTATGGCTACACCTTC
clone size: few
V gene: TRBV7-8
J gene: TRBJ1-2
D gene: NA

CDR3 protein: CASSESGVGTQYF
CDR3 DNA: TGTGCCAGCAGTGAAAGTGGAGTCGGGACCCAGTACTTC
clone size: NA
V gene: TRBV2
J gene: TRBJ2-5
D gene: NA

CDR3 protein: CASSWGQASGEQYF
CDR3 DNA: TGTGCCAGCAGTTGGGGACAGGCTTCCGGCGAGCAGTACTTC
clone size: NA
V gene: TRBV28
J gene: TRBJ2-7
D gene: TRBD1

CDR3 protein: CASSEWLREVTDTQYF
CDR3 DNA: TGTGCCAGCAGTGAATGGTTGCGGGAGGTCACAGATACGCAGTATTTT
clone size: NA
V gene: TRBV6-1
J gene: TRBJ2-3
D gene: TRBD2

CDR3 protein: CASSQSGLAGGISYNEQFF
CDR3 DNA: TGCGCCAGCAGTCAATCCGGACTAGCGGGAGGAATCTCCTACAATGAGCAGTTCTTC
clone size: NA
V gene: TRBV23-1
J gene: TRBJ2-1
D gene: TRBD2

CDR3 protein: CASSPPRGWGTEAFF
CDR3 DNA: TGTGCCAGCTCACCACCTAGGGGGTGGGGCACTGAAGCTTTCTTT
clone size: few
V gene: TRBV18
J gene: TRBJ1-1
D gene: NA

CDR3 protein: CASSPRIKGDNEQFF
CDR3 DNA: TGTGCCAGCAGCCCCCGGATCAAGGGGGACAATGAGCAGTTCTTC
clone size: NA
V gene: TRBV7-9
J gene: TRBJ2-1
D gene: NA

CDR3 protein: CASSSNSAAETQYF
CDR3 DNA: TGTGCCAGCAGTTCAAATTCGGCGGCAGAGACCCAGTACTTC
clone size: NA
V gene: TRBV6-6
J gene: TRBJ2-5
D gene: NA

CDR3 protein: CASSLARGNTIYF
CDR3 DNA: TGTGCCAGCAGCTTAGCGCGAGGAAACACCATATATTTT
clone size: NA
V gene: TRBV7-9
J gene: TRBJ1-3
D gene: NA

CDR3 protein: CASSVVGGPDTQYF
CDR3 DNA: TGTGCCAGCAGCGTAGTCGGGGGTCCAGATACGCAGTATTTT
clone size: NA
V gene: TRBV9
J gene: TRBJ2-3
D gene: NA

CDR3 protein: CASIGRGKELDTQYF
CDR3 DNA: TGTGCCAGCATAGGTCGCGGGAAAGAATTAGATACGCAGTATTTT
clone size: NA
V gene: TRBV28
J gene: TRBJ2-3
D gene: NA

CDR3 protein: CASSESPGGNTEAFF
CDR3 DNA: TGCGCCAGCAGTGAGAGCCCAGGAGGGAACACTGAAGCTTTCTTT
clone size: NA
V gene: TRBV10-1
J gene: TRBJ1-1
D gene: NA

CDR3 protein: CASSQTGYGYTF
CDR3 DNA: TGTGCCAGCAGCCAGACAGGGTATGGCTACACCTTC
clone size: NA
V gene: TRBV6-6
J gene: TRBJ1-2
D gene: TRBD1

CDR3 protein: CASSFFGLTTDTQYF
CDR3 DNA: TGTGCCAGCAGCTTTTTTGGACTAACCACAGATACGCAGTATTTT
clone size: NA
V gene: TRBV7-3
J gene: TRBJ2-3
D gene: NA

CDR3 protein: CASSLVPSGNEETQYF
CDR3 DNA: TGCGCCAGCAGCTTGGTACCTAGCGGGAACGAGGAGACCCAGTACTTC
clone size: NA
V gene: TRBV5-1
J gene: TRBJ2-5
D gene: TRBD2

CDR3 protein: CASSLGGLADNEQFF
CDR3 DNA: TGTGCCAGCAGCTTGGGTGGACTAGCGGACAATGAGCAGTTCTTC
clone size: NA
V gene: TRBV5-4
J gene: TRBJ2-1
D gene: TRBD2

CDR3 protein: CAATTGSDEQYF
CDR3 DNA: TGTGCCGCCACGACAGGGTCTGACGAGCAGTACTTC
clone size: NA
V gene: TRBV6-5
J gene: TRBJ2-7
D gene: TRBD1

CDR3 protein: CASSQDSGVNYGYTF
CDR3 DNA: TGCGCCAGCAGCCAAGATTCAGGGGTAAACTATGGCTACACCTTC
clone size: NA
V gene: TRBV4-1
J gene: TRBJ1-2
D gene: NA

CDR3 protein: CASSQVARADTQYF
CDR3 DNA: TGTGCCAGCAGCCAAGTGGCGCGGGCAGATACGCAGTATTTT
clone size: NA
V gene: TRBV14
J gene: TRBJ2-3
D gene: NA

CDR3 protein: CASSRYPGTGRETQYF
CDR3 DNA: TGTGCCAGCAGCAGATATCCAGGGACAGGGAGAGAGACCCAGTACTTC
clone size: NA
V gene: TRBV21-1
J gene: TRBJ2-5
D gene: NA

CDR3 protein: CASSQDRARNTIYF
CDR3 DNA: TGCGCCAGCAGCCAAGACAGGGCGAGAAACACCATATATTTT
clone size: NA
V gene: TRBV4-3
J gene: TRBJ1-3
D gene: NA

CDR3 protein: CASSLTTATDTQYF
CDR3 DNA: TGTGCCAGCAGCTTGACAACAGCCACAGATACGCAGTATTTT
clone size: NA
V gene: TRBV5-6
J gene: TRBJ2-3
D gene: NA

CDR3 protein: CASSPGTGQGQPQHF
CDR3 DNA: TGTGCCAGCAGCCCTGGGACAGGGCAGGGTCAGCCCCAGCATTTT
clone size: NA
V gene: TRBV7-8
J gene: TRBJ1-5
D gene: TRBD1

CDR3 protein: CASSSDDRVGGYTF
CDR3 DNA: TGTGCCAGCAGCTCGGACGACAGAGTCGGTGGCTACACCTTC
clone size: NA
V gene: TRBV7-9
J gene: TRBJ1-2
D gene: NA

CDR3 protein: CASSLAKTGAYEQYF
CDR3 DNA: TGTGCCAGCAGCTTGGCTAAGACAGGGGCCTACGAGCAGTACTTC
clone size: NA
V gene: TRBV5-4
J gene: TRBJ2-7
D gene: TRBD1

CDR3 protein: CASSRRGTGVGETQYF
CDR3 DNA: TGTGCCAGCAGCCGACGGGGAACGGGAGTGGGGGAGACCCAGTACTTC
clone size: NA
V gene: TRBV7-3
J gene: TRBJ2-5
D gene: NA

CDR3 protein: CASSFMSPTDTQYF
CDR3 DNA: TGTGCCAGCAGCTTTATGAGCCCCACAGATACGCAGTATTTT
clone size: NA
V gene: TRBV5-4
J gene: TRBJ2-3
D gene: NA

CDR3 protein: CASSYQGTSGSGTDTQYF
CDR3 DNA: TGCGCCAGCAGCTACCAAGGGACTAGCGGGAGCGGCACAGATACGCAGTATTTT
clone size: few
V gene: TRBV4-3
J gene: TRBJ2-3
D gene: TRBD2

CDR3 protein: CASSRGMEQETQYF
CDR3 DNA: TGTGCCAGCAGCCGCGGCATGGAGCAAGAGACCCAGTACTTC
clone size: NA
V gene: TRBV7-9
J gene: TRBJ2-5
D gene: NA

CDR3 protein: CASSMGPDRGDTEAFF
CDR3 DNA: TGTGCCAGTAGTATGGGGCCCGACCGGGGGGACACTGAAGCTTTCTTT
clone size: NA
V gene: TRBV19
J gene: TRBJ1-1
D gene: NA

CDR3 protein: CASSRGHFTGELFF
CDR3 DNA: TGCGCCAGCAGCCGAGGACACTTCACCGGGGAGCTGTTTTTT
clone size: few
V gene: TRBV4-3
J gene: TRBJ2-2
D gene: NA

CDR3 protein: CASSPLAGGSYEQYF
CDR3 DNA: TGTGCCAGCAGTCCTTTAGCGGGGGGCTCCTACGAGCAGTACTTC
clone size: NA
V gene: TRBV4-2
J gene: TRBJ2-7
D gene: TRBD2

CDR3 protein: CASSPDGGYGYTF
CDR3 DNA: TGTGCCAGCTCTCCCGACGGAGGGTATGGCTACACCTTC
clone size: NA
V gene: TRBV18
J gene: TRBJ1-2
D gene: NA

CDR3 protein: CASSRDIQNTEAFF
CDR3 DNA: TGCGCCAGCAGCCGGGACATCCAGAACACTGAAGCTTTCTTT
clone size: NA
V gene: TRBV5-1
J gene: TRBJ1-1
D gene: NA

CDR3 protein: CASSLRPGGDTEAFF
CDR3 DNA: TGTGCCAGCTCCCTTCGGCCAGGGGGAGATACTGAAGCTTTCTTT
clone size: NA
V gene: TRBV18
J gene: TRBJ1-1
D gene: TRBD1